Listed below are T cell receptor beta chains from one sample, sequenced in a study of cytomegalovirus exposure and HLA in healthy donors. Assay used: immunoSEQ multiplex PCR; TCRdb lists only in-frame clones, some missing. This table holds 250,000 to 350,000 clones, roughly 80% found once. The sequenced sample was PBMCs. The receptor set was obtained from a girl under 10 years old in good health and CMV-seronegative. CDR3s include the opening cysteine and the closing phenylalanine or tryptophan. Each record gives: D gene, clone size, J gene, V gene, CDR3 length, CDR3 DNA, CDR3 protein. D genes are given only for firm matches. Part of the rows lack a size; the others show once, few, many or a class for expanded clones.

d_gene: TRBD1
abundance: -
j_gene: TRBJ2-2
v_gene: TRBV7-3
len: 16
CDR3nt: TGTGCCAGCAGCGCACCGGGACAGGGATCTACCGGGGAGCTGTTTTTT
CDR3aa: CASSAPGQGSTGELFF

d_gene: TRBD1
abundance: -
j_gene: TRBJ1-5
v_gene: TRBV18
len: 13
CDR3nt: TGTGCCAGCTCAGCAGGGGGGAATCAGCCCCAGCATTTT
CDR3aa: CASSAGGNQPQHF

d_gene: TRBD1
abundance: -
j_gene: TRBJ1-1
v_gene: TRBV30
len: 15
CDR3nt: TGTGCCTGGATTGACAGGGTAGGCTGGAACACTGAAGCTTTCTTT
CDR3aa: CAWIDRVGWNTEAFF

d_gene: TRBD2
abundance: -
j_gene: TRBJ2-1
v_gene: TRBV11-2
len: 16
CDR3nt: TGTGCCAGCAGCCTGATAGCGGGAAGCTCCTACAATGAGCAGTTCTTC
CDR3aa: CASSLIAGSSYNEQFF

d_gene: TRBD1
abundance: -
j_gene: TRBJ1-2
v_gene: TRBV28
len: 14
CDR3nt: TGTGCCAGCAGCGGAGGGGGACAGGGGTATGGCTACACCTTC
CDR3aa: CASSGGGQGYGYTF

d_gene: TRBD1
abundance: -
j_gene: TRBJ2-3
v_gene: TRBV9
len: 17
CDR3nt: TGTGCCAGCAGCCCCGAGACAGGGGCTACTAGCACAGATACGCAGTATTTT
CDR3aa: CASSPETGATSTDTQYF

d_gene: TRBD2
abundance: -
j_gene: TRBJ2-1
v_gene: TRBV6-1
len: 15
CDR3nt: TGTGCCAGCAAGGGTAGCGCGGGGGTTCGCAATGAGCAGTTCTTC
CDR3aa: CASKGSAGVRNEQFF

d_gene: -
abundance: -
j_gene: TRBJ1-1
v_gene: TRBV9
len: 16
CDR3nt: TGTGCCAGCAGCCCCTGGGGCAGGGGCGGTGGCACTGAAGCTTTCTTT
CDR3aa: CASSPWGRGGGTEAFF

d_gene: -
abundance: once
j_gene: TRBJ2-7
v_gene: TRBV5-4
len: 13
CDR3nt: TGTGCCAGCAGCCCGACGGAGGACTACGAGCAGTACTTC
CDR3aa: CASSPTEDYEQYF

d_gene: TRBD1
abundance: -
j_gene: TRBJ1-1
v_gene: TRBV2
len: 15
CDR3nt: TGTGCCAGCAGTACCCGGCGGACAGGGAACACTGAAGCTTTCTTT
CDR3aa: CASSTRRTGNTEAFF

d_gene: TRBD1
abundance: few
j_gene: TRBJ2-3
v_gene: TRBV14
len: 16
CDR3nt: TGTGCCAGCAGCCAAGATGGTGGGACAGCCACAGATACGCAGTATTTT
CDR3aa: CASSQDGGTATDTQYF

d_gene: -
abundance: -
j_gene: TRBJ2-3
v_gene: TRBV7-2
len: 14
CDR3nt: TGTGCCAGCAGCTTAGTTACTACCACAGATACGCAGTATTTT
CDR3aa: CASSLVTTTDTQYF

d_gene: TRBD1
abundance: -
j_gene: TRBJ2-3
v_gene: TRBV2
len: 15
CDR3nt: TGTGCCAGCAGTCTCGACAGGGCTAGCACAGATACGCAGTATTTT
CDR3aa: CASSLDRASTDTQYF

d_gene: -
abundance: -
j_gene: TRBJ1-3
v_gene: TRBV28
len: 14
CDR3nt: TGTGCCAGCGCTGTGTTGAGCTCTGGAAACACCATATATTTT
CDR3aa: CASAVLSSGNTIYF

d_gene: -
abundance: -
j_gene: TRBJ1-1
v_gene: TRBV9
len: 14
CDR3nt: TGTGCCAGCAGCGACCCGGGACACAACACTGAAGCTTTCTTT
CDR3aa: CASSDPGHNTEAFF

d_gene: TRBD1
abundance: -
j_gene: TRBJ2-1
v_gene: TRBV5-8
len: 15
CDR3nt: TGTGCCAGCACCACGACAGGGAGCTCCTACAATGAGCAGTTCTTC
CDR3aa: CASTTTGSSYNEQFF

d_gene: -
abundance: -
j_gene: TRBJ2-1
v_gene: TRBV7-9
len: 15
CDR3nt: TGTTCCAGCAGCTTAGCCCGGTTCTCCTACAATGAGCAGTTCTTC
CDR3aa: CSSSLARFSYNEQFF

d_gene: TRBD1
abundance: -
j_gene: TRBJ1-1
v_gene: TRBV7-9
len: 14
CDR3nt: TGTGCCAGCAGCTTGGACAGGGGGAACACTGAAGCTTTCTTT
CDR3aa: CASSLDRGNTEAFF

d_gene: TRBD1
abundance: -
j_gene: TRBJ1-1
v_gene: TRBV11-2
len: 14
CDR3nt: TGTGCCAGCAGCCGAACGACAGGGGGCACTGAAGCTTTCTTT
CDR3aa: CASSRTTGGTEAFF

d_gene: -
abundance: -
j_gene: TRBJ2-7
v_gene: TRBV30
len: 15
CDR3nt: TGTGCCTGGAGTGTAAAGGGGTCCAGCTCCTACGAGCAGTACTTC
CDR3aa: CAWSVKGSSSYEQYF

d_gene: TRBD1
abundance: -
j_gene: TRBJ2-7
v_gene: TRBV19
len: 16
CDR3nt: TGTGCCAGTAGTATTGCCGGGACAGGGCGGCCCTACGAGCAGTACTTC
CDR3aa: CASSIAGTGRPYEQYF

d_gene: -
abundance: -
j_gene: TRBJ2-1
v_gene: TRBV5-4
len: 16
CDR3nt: TGTGCCAGCAGCGTCAACAGGGGCGGCGGGGTGGATGAGCAGTTCTTC
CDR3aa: CASSVNRGGGVDEQFF